This entry is about one TCR beta chain. These data are taken from a study of human T cells and chemical hapten exposure. In the study overall: Largely, small differences in pooled library volume made per-sample TCR yields vary.

Germline CDR1 DFQATT, CDR2 SNEGSKA (reference sequence). Trimming at V came to 1 base and at J to 6 bases, leaving 3 bases not matched to a gene. This CDR3 comprises 14 residues. Unique molecular identifiers were linked by the library to individual cDNA molecules. Original analysis: A typical sample had around 96,000 TCRs, with 23,224 to 690,600 overall. TCRdb independently ran MiXCR on the RACE reads; one entry per CDR3 protein. The V and J calls here are based on TCRdb, not the publication. The profile shows some 97,000 distinct CDR3 sequences, around a quarter of them singletons. Noted time point: patch test 3, about 24 weeks after DPC sensitization. Treatment described: therapeutic diphenylcyclopropenone sensitization with weekly scalp DPC. The drawing of blood occurred before each patch test was applied.

The J gene is TRBJ2-1, the V gene TRBV20-1; TRBD2 aligns across 10 bases. The sample was whole blood, taken in connection with sensitization to the hapten diphenylcyclopropenone (DPC). The clonotype was recovered from a man aged 35 to 55 with alopecia areata. Some clones in this sample may be carry-over from other donors' samples. The CDR3: CSARVSGRSNEQFF. CDR3 DNA: TGCAGTGCTAGAGTTAGCGGGAGGAGCAATGAGCAGTTCTTC.